What follows is one T cell receptor beta chain and its context. No cognate antigen has been identified for it. Per-base quality was not reported, and no clone a single base away is much larger than it. The data were obtained in a study of cytomegalovirus exposure and HLA in healthy donors (dated by TCRdb to the late 2010s). Background on the whole study: An earlier analysis of around 600 of the donors reported 250 to 300 Gb of sequence data and 100 million to 140 million unique TCR beta sequences from some 180 million T cells. Roughly 300 gigabases of sequencing data and around 80 million unique TCR sequences made up an early release that covered nearly 650 HLA-typed donors. The genetic ancestry cluster associated with self-reported Caucasian donors included 81% of the approximately 410 genotyped donors. The aim of the study was to test whether cataloging public T cell receptors could identify signatures of past pathogen exposure. Using immunosequencing, the study profiled T cell repertoires from around 670 subjects and related those repertoires to cytomegalovirus serostatus. A separate validation cohort of roughly 110 different subjects was used in addition to the roughly 640-subject first cohort. To predict cytomegalovirus infection status, the study combined high-throughput TCR immunosequencing, statistical association of individual TCRs with disease status, and machine learning. A later analysis re-analyzed previously published TCR beta repertoires from roughly 690 donors and added high-resolution HLA genotyping to study TCR occurrence patterns. The later analysis used no new phenotypic data to find candidate immune exposures, relying instead on TCR beta sequences and their occurrence across donors. An earlier analysis of approximately 580 of the donors used high-throughput TCR beta sequencing to judge whether each TCR beta V gene segment behaved as functional or pseudogenic. Donor age, sex, ethnicity and CMV serostatus were collected together with the repertoire data. Genome-wide SNP genotypes for about 65% of the 666 donors were used in a later genetic analysis, which treated that subset as a discovery cohort. Every repertoire in the discovery cohort had been generated on one and the same sequencing platform. HLA typing covered class I and class II loci at four-digit resolution. Typing coverage differed by locus: A, B, C, DRB1 and DQB1 were typed in roughly 620-640 donors, DQA1 in 500 to 550, DPA1 in over 600, and DPB1 in 450 to 480. Roughly five DR-DQ haplotypes were treated as single units for association and clustering because of strong linkage in the cohort. Across about 370 genotyped donors of the cohort, an average of approximately 240,000 unique TCR beta nucleotide sequences per donor were sequenced, and approximately 17% of those sequences were non-productive.

The CDR3 has 14 amino acids, counting the end cysteine and phenylalanine. Kept here is only the CDR3 DNA, which spans 42 bases and is read in frame from base 1. Via the germline V gene, CDR1 is SNHLY and CDR2 FYNNEI. Library construction relied on the immunoSEQ multiplex PCR assay. For the multiplex PCR, a mixture combining 60 forward primers for TCR Vbeta segments and 13 reverse primers for TCR Jbeta segments was used. A multiplex PCR assay on genomic DNA amplified the CDR3 region of rearranged TCR beta genes. On the Illumina HiSeq System, the amplified TCR beta libraries were sequenced as 87-base-pair reads. The authors' pipeline ran thus. Across the 600 to 700 repertoires, a later analysis counted tens of millions of unique TCR beta chains, roughly 11 million of which were shared by at least two donors. To remove PCR and sequencing errors, raw reads were error-corrected and collapsed into unique sequences using a nearest-neighbor algorithm that merged closely related sequences. To assign V, D and J gene segments, CDR3 sequences were aligned to IMGT reference sequences. For a sequence to be retained, a match of at least six nucleotides was required to both a V gene segment and a J gene segment. Rearrangements were called productive when the CDR3 lacked stop codons and stayed in frame with V and J; all others were non-productive. CDR3 was defined by IMGT convention, running from the second conserved V-encoded cysteine to the conserved J-encoded phenylalanine. The earlier analysis of about 530 of the donors excluded any sequence lacking an unambiguous match to a single V gene segment. In an earlier analysis of almost 600 of the donors, a V segment was called functional when productive rearrangements were above 56.7%, and segregating when the standard deviation between donors exceeded 5%. A statistical classification framework was developed to diagnose cytomegalovirus status using the catalog of TCR beta chain sequences. V and J gene assignment, in a later analysis, came from comparing TCR nucleotide sequences with IMGT/GENE-DB human TR gene sequences. In a later analysis, CDR3 sequences and most-parsimonious VDJ recombination scenarios were assigned using the TCRdist pipeline. In a later analysis, each TCR beta chain was defined by its CDR3 amino acid sequence together with its V-gene family, and reads lacking a unique V-gene family were excluded. A later analysis removed roughly 590 highly shared, low-generation-probability nucleotide sequences to deal with suspected cross-contamination and a sequencing artifact. In a later analysis, a clonal expansion index was calculated for each public chain from normalized within-repertoire ranks of inferred template counts. A later analysis computed generation probabilities with a VDJ recombination model fitted to out-of-frame rearrangements, and checked the results against IGoR. In a later analysis, TCR-TCR, TCR-HLA and TCR-CMV co-occurrence was scored with hypergeometric tests, and a repertoire-size bias correction was applied to TCR pairs. False discovery rates were estimated in a later analysis by permuting HLA or CMV assignments 20 times. In a later analysis, co-occurring TCRs were grouped using DBSCAN, and TCRdist sequence similarity was added for clustering within HLA-allele-positive subsets. Repertoires with fewer than 30,000 or more than 120,000 public chains were left out of co-occurrence clustering, as were about five repertoires with anomalous nucleotide sharing. Imported from immuneACCESS, the table was reduced by TCRdb to in-frame sequences with V and J called. These copies leave out some clones; in studies compared against another copy, an unresolved V gene accounts for under half, and the cause of the remainder is not known. The DNA was the basis for D and trimming; V, J and clone size are from that table. The sample table records some 200,000 clones; around 68% of these occur just once. The ten top clones hold just under 3% of the sample.

Overall results and qualifications from the work: A group of highly shared sequence variants was considered likely to be a technical artifact of the sequencing pipeline. Across donors, most TCR sequences were observed very rarely, whereas some public TCRs were present in many individuals. Strong co-occurrence of HLA alleles, especially DR and DQ, made assigning TCR associations to individual alleles difficult. The cohort was sequenced for TCR beta chains only, and without alpha or paired-chain data the features that could be detected were limited. Some 15 rarely observed V segments, including chromosome 9 orphons, were excluded from the earlier analysis of some 590 of the donors because counts were too low. Several of the top co-occurrence clusters appeared to be linked to parvovirus B19, influenza, CMV and Epstein-Barr virus, according to a later analysis. Specific HLA alleles were associated with 16,951 TCR beta sequences at a false discovery rate of 0.05 in a later analysis. Because HLA typing was missing for some donors at each locus, association tests included only the typed subset. Compared with the roughly 700-donor mean, donors in an Asian-associated ancestry cluster had fewer N-insertions in productive TCRs, according to a later genetic analysis. The study listed around 160 TCR beta chains as associated with cytomegalovirus. In a later analysis, most CMV-associated TCR beta chains were found to appear HLA-restricted, with HLA associations seemingly driven largely by CMV exposure. Immune exposure information for the cohort was limited to CMV serostatus. In a later analysis, HLA-associated TCR beta chains were found to be more clonally expanded and to have lower generation probabilities than equally common non-associated chains. A further reported finding was that TCR beta sequences accurately predicted the HLA-A and HLA-B alleles for most subjects in the first cohort. A few of the identified cytomegalovirus-associated TCR beta chains were confirmed in vitro to be specific for cytomegalovirus antigens. The 87-base-pair reads could not distinguish some IMGT-functional V segments, including TRBV6-2 and TRBV6-3, so those segments were excluded. Presence/absence analyses assumed roughly uniform sequencing depth across donors, an assumption that may not hold. The classifier was reported to diagnose cytomegalovirus status with high specificity and sensitivity in both the original and validation cohorts. Correlated functional status among segregating V segments might be attributable to linkage disequilibrium, but an unknown experimental factor could not be ruled out. An association between a missense DCLRE1C variant and V-gene and J-gene trimming of TCR beta chains was found in a later genetic analysis and replicated in an independent cohort. It was suggested by the authors that the approach could potentially be generalized to other disease states and immunological phenotypes. A later analysis found that TCR association rates varied across HLA loci, with DRB1 alleles showing the most associated TCRs and HLA-C alleles the fewest. In an earlier analysis of 587 of the donors, most TCR beta V segments were observed in productive rearrangements about 90% or about 30% of the time, broadly matching IMGT annotations.

In total, 500 to 700 healthy bone marrow donors made up the cohort. At the time of sampling, every cohort member was nominally healthy, though immune exposures that went unrecorded were likely present. The donor tested CMV seronegative and was one of the 352 seronegative cohort members. A peripheral blood sample was collected from each donor, and TCR beta sequencing was performed on peripheral blood mononuclear cells. The Qiagen DNeasy Blood Extraction Kit was used to extract genomic DNA from the blood cell samples. The source material was PBMCs. The sequence was collected from a man in his forties in good health and CMV-seronegative. The sequence joins TRBV2 to TRBJ2-5; perhaps TRBD2 is the D gene, with 6 bases matching. The DNA matches TRBJ2-7 better at its end, which makes the J call doubtful. The CDR3 has the sequence CASSVSGFPHEQYF. The DNA reads TGTGCCAGCAGTGTTAGCGGCTTTCCTCACGAGCAGTACTTC.